This T cell receptor (beta chain) derives from a study of glioma-infiltrating T cells. Whole-study findings and limits: Non-neoplastic patients had below-expected tissue-blood divergence, while all gliomas exceeded expectation.

V was cut by 0 bases and J by 1 base, with 7 bases left in between. Germline V gene sequence: CDR1 SGHRS, CDR2 YFSETQ. This CDR3 has 15 amino acids. Using RNA template, CDR3s of TCR alpha and beta were amplified with iRepertoire arm-PCR. Tissue mRNA or PBMC total RNA, 100-400 ng, went into one-step reverse transcription and amplification. MiXCR, run by TCRdb on the multiplex PCR reads, gives a single entry per CDR3 protein. Among tens of thousands of distinct CDR3 sequences listed, around 42% were seen once. There are many counts of this clonotype. Its antigen is not known. The receptor's source is a human donor with low-grade glioma or glioblastoma, undergoing nonglioma brain surgery, or in good health (not recorded which). Sequenced input: glioma tissue, nonneoplastic brain tissue, or PBMCs (not recorded which). The rearrangement uses TRBV5-1 and TRBJ2-2; D remains unclear. The CDR3 region is CASSLGQVNTGELFF. In nucleotides, the CDR3 is TGCGCCAGCAGCTTGGGGCAGGTGAACACCGGGGAGCTGTTTTTT.